The 28 T cell receptor beta chains below come from one sample, sequenced in a study of blood T cell repertoires in COVID-19 (dated by TCRdb to about 2020). The receptor library was made with the immunoSEQ multiplex PCR assay. Imported from immuneACCESS, the table was reduced by TCRdb to in-frame sequences with V and J called. These copies leave out some clones; in studies compared against another copy, an unresolved V gene accounts for under half, and the cause of the remainder is not known. The sample yields about 250,000 clones; just over 85% were counted once. Of the sample, 1.2% to 1.5% falls within the top ten clones. The sample consisted of peripheral blood. These TCRs come from an elderly man with acute or convalescent COVID-19.

This clone was seen a handful of times. The V gene is TRBV5-8, the J gene TRBJ2-7; TRBD1 matches 9 bases. CDR3 length: 14 residues. Germline lookup yields CDR1 SGHTS and CDR2 YDEGEE. V lost 2 bases and J lost 9; bases outside the gene matches: 9. CDR3 bases: TGTGCCAGCAGCTTTACCGGGACAGGGAATGTGCAGTACTTC. This translates into CASSFTGTGNVQYF.

The gene calls are TRBV15 and TRBJ2-2; 9 bases fit TRBD1. Germline V CDR1 and CDR2: LNHNV, YYDKDF (reference sequence). This CDR3 is built from 20 residues. V shed 0 bases and J 3 bases; nucleotides not matched to a gene: 14. CDR3 amino acids: CATSREPHKQGAFDTGELFF. The CDR3 nucleotides are TGTGCCACCAGCAGAGAACCGCATAAACAGGGGGCTTTCGACACCGGGGAGCTGTTTTTT.

The chain employs TRBV5-4 and TRBJ1-4; 7 bases align to TRBD1. With 4 bases clipped from V and 9 bases from J, the junction kept 6 bases outside the gene matches. Per the germline V gene, CDR1 is SGHNT and CDR2 is YYREEE (reference sequence). The CDR3 covers 13 residues. The CDR3 DNA follows: TGTGCCAGCAGCCCTGGGACAGAGCAAAAACTGTTTTTT. This translates into CASSPGTEQKLFF.

The V call is TRBV6-2 or TRBV6-3, the J call TRBJ2-6; 11 nucleotides line up with TRBD1. Germline V gene data show CDR1 as MNHEY and CDR2 as SVGEGT. Trimming at V came to 2 bases and at J to 3 bases, leaving 9 bases not matched to a gene. CDR3 length: 19 residues. CDR3 sequence: CASSYARGTGGNGANVLTF. DNA for the CDR3: TGTGCCAGCAGTTACGCGAGAGGGACAGGGGGTAATGGGGCCAACGTCCTGACTTTC.

The gene calls are TRBV11-2 and TRBJ2-5; 9 positions agree with TRBD1. V trimming: 1 base; J trimming: 2 bases; junction bases outside the gene matches: 5. This CDR3 spans 16 amino acids. Germline lookup yields CDR1 SGHAT and CDR2 FQNNGV. This CDR3 reads CASSLGPGQGQETQYF. For the CDR3, the DNA is TGTGCCAGCAGCTTAGGGCCGGGACAGGGACAAGAGACCCAGTACTTC.

V usage is TRBV5-1 and J usage is TRBJ2-3, with D possibly being TRBD1 (6 bases). Germline CDR1 and CDR2: SGHRS and YFSETQ. V shed 0 bases and J shed 3 bases, with 14 bases lying between them. This CDR3 spans 16 amino acids. The DNA of the CDR3 is TGCGCCAGCAGCTTGGCCGTAACAGGGCAGACAGATACGCAGTATTTT. Protein product: CASSLAVTGQTDTQYF.

The rearrangement joins TRBV6-5 to TRBJ1-5; D is unresolved. The CDR3 is made up of 12 amino acids. The ends were cut back, 7 bases at V and 3 bases at J, with 7 bases in the middle. Germline CDR1 reads MNHEY; CDR2 reads SVGAGI. The CDR3 DNA reads TGTGCCAGCAAACCGGTCAATCAGCCCCAGCATTTT. This sequence encodes CASKPVNQPQHF.

V and J are TRBV12-5 and TRBJ2-1; the D gene is possibly TRBD1 (5 bases). The CDR3 length is 15 residues. Germline-derived CDR1 and CDR2 are LGHNT and FRNRAP. Deletions cut 5 bases from V and 0 bases from J, with 11 bases between. CDR3 amino acids: CASGTQDNSYNEQFF. CDR3 DNA: TGTGCTAGTGGTACACAGGACAACTCCTACAATGAGCAGTTCTTC.

The V call is TRBV7-2, the J call TRBJ1-5; the match to TRBD1 covers 7 bases. The trim removed 3 bases at V and 3 bases at J, leaving 8 bases unmatched. The CDR3 contains 16 residues. Germline assignment: CDR1 SGHTA and CDR2 FQGNSA. CDR3 nucleotide sequence: TGTGCCAGCAGCTTGCAACCGGGACAGAACAATCAGCCCCAGCATTTT. This encodes CASSLQPGQNNQPQHF.

The rearrangement uses TRBV18 and TRBJ2-1, with 9 bases identical to TRBD1. CDR3 length equals 15 residues. V lost 4 bases to trimming and J lost 4 bases; unmatched junction nucleotides: 5. Germline CDR1 KGHSH, CDR2 LQKENI. The CDR3 loop reads CASSRGQGGYNEQFF. The CDR3 nucleotides read TGTGCCAGCTCACGGGGACAGGGAGGATACAATGAGCAGTTCTTC.

The chain links TRBV29-1 to TRBJ2-5; the match to TRBD1 covers 8 bases. Trimming cost V 3 bases and J 4 bases; bases outside gene matches: 10. Germline V lookup: CDR1 SQVTM, CDR2 ANQGSEA. The length of the CDR3 is 15 residues. CDR3 nucleotide sequence: TGCAGCGTTGACGGGGTTGGGACAGGCGCAGAGACCCAGTACTTC. It yields the protein CSVDGVGTGAETQYF.

This chain links TRBV5-1 with TRBJ2-4; 8 bases are shared with TRBD1. Trimming cost V 0 bases and J 13 bases; bases outside gene matches: 0. Germline V gene data show CDR1 as SGHRS and CDR2 as YFSETQ. The CDR3 is made up of 11 amino acids. CDR3 in DNA: TGCGCCAGCAGCTTGGGGGACAGGCAGTACTTC. This sequence encodes CASSLGDRQYF.

The J gene is TRBJ2-1, the V gene TRBV5-8; 9 bases fit TRBD1. From germline, CDR1 is SGHTS and CDR2 YDEGEE. Unmatched junction bases numbered 18, after V lost 2 bases and J lost 9 bases. The CDR3 loop spans 18 amino acids. CDR3 nucleotide sequence: TGTGCCAGCAGCTTATTGATCTGGATCGGGACAGGGTATTTTGAGCAGTTCTTC. Translating it yields CASSLLIWIGTGYFEQFF.

The V and J genes are TRBV14 and TRBJ1-1; 10 bases agree with TRBD1. Germline-derived CDR1 and CDR2 are SGHDN and FVKESK. With V trimmed by 1 base and J by 4 bases, 6 bases remained unmatched. CDR3 size: 16 residues. DNA for the CDR3: TGTGCCAGCAGCCAAGCGGGTAGACAGGGGGCCACTGAAGCTTTCTTT. It translates to CASSQAGRQGATEAFF.

The chain has TRBV7-2 and TRBJ2-5; 11 bases match TRBD2. Germline trimming cut 5 bases from V and 4 bases from J; bases unmatched to any gene: 3. The CDR3 contains 14 residues. Germline assignment: CDR1 SGHTA and CDR2 FQGNSA. CDR3 coding DNA: TGTGCCAGCAGCCCCGGACTAGCGGGAGAGACCCAGTACTTC. This encodes CASSPGLAGETQYF.

The chain links TRBV9 to TRBJ2-2, with TRBD1 matching over 8 bases. The germline CDR1 and CDR2 sequences are SGDLS and YYNGEE. This CDR3 is 16 amino acids long. J lost 4 bases, V lost 0 bases, and 5 bases had no gene match. The CDR3 DNA sequence: TGTGCCAGCAGCGTAGATCGGACAGGGATCACCGGGGAGCTGTTTTTT. Encoded protein: CASSVDRTGITGELFF. The full variable domain, completed using reference TRBV9 and TRBJ2-2, is DSGVTQTPKHLITATGQRVTLRCSPRSGDLSVYWYQQSLDQGLQFLIQYYNGEERAKGNILERFSAQQFPDLHSELNLSSLELGDSALYFCASSVDRTGITGELFFGEGSRLTVL.

V is TRBV5-6 and J is TRBJ1-5, with D perhaps matching TRBD1 (5 bases). This CDR3 region has 14 residues. V shed 4 bases and J shed 4 bases, with 12 bases lying between them. Germline CDR1 is SGHDT and CDR2 is YYEEEE. CDR3 nucleotides: TGTGCCAGCAGCGTCCGGGACTGGAATCAGCCCCAGCATTTT. Its translation is CASSVRDWNQPQHF.

This sequence joins TRBV5-8 and TRBJ2-6, with unresolved D. CDR1 is SGHTS, CDR2 YDEGEE, per germline. This CDR3 has 13 amino acids. Trimming shortened V by 7 bases and J by 0 bases, and 5 bases separated the two germline ends. For the CDR3, the DNA is TGTGCCAGCCGACTCTCTGGGGCCAACGTCCTGACTTTC. This translates into CASRLSGANVLTF.

J is TRBJ2-7 and V is TRBV6-2 or TRBV6-3, with TRBD2 matching 9 bases. V shed 0 bases, J shed 0 bases, and the junction held 3 bases outside the gene matches. This CDR3 has 16 residues. Germline V gene data show CDR1 as MNHEY and CDR2 as SVGEGT. In DNA form, the CDR3 reads TGTGCCAGCAGTTACTCGGGACTAGCCGGCTCCTACGAGCAGTACTTC. It translates to CASSYSGLAGSYEQYF.

V usage is TRBV15 and J usage is TRBJ2-1; TRBD2 aligns across 7 bases. Germline assignment: CDR1 LNHNV and CDR2 YYDKDF (reference sequence). CDR3 length: 16 amino acids. The J segment lost 1 base and the V segment lost 5 bases, leaving 8 bases of the junction unmatched. CDR3 sequence (DNA): TGTGCCACCAGCTTGGGCGGGAGTGGTTCCTACAATGAGCAGTTCTTC. This gives the protein CATSLGGSGSYNEQFF.

V usage is TRBV9 and J usage is TRBJ1-1, with D uncertain. The V end lost 0 bases, the J end lost 5 bases, and 11 bases lay between the germline ends. Germline V gene data show CDR1 as SGDLS and CDR2 as YYNGEE. There are 14 residues in the CDR3. This CDR3 is CASSVGAGRTEAFF. The DNA for the CDR3 is TGTGCCAGCAGCGTAGGGGCAGGAAGGACTGAAGCTTTCTTT.

The chain has TRBV6-5 and TRBJ1-3; D is undetermined. The germline CDR1 and CDR2 sequences are MNHEY and SVGAGI. The CDR3 runs 15 residues. V was pared by 0 bases and J by 1 base, with 7 bases between. The CDR3 DNA follows: TGTGCCAGCAGTTACTCGAGGGAGTCTGGAAACACCATATATTTT. Translating it yields CASSYSRESGNTIYF.

V and J are TRBV2 and TRBJ1-5, with 10 bases matching TRBD1. V lost 6 bases to trimming and J lost 0 bases; unmatched junction nucleotides: 11. CDR1 SNHLY and CDR2 FYNNEI come from the germline V gene. The CDR3 runs to 18 residues. The CDR3 here is CASRPRDRGLYSNQPQHF. CDR3 nucleotides: TGTGCCAGCAGGCCCCGGGACAGGGGATTATATAGCAATCAGCCCCAGCATTTT.

The chain is built from TRBV7-9 and TRBJ2-3, with D unresolved. With 3 bases removed from V and 4 bases from J, the gap between germline ends came to 5 bases. Germline CDR1 SEHNR, CDR2 FQNEAQ (reference sequence). The CDR3 contains 12 residues. CDR3: CASSFPADTQYF. CDR3 coding DNA: TGTGCCAGCAGCTTTCCCGCAGATACGCAGTATTTT.

This chain connects TRBV6-5 to TRBJ1-1, with D hard to call. V lost 6 bases and J 11 bases, leaving 19 bases between the germline ends. The CDR3 covers 13 residues. The germline V gene has CDR1 MNHEY and CDR2 SVGAGI. CDR3 amino acids: CASRRFGVLGAFF. CDR3 DNA sequence: TGTGCCAGCAGGCGTTTCGGGGTCCTCGGGGCTTTCTTT.

The chain has TRBV19 and TRBJ2-2, with D hard to call. CDR1 and CDR2 (germline): LNHDA, SQIVND (reference sequence). The CDR3 is 14 residues long. With 3 bases removed from V and 4 bases from J, the gap between germline ends came to 9 bases. DNA of the CDR3: TGTGCCAGTAGTATCCAGGCAGTCACCGGGGAGCTGTTTTTT. Translation: CASSIQAVTGELFF.

The rearrangement links TRBV4-1 to TRBJ2-5, with D perhaps TRBD1 (5 bases). CDR1 is MGHRA and CDR2 is YSYEKL in the germline V gene. CDR3 length equals 15 residues. The V end was cut by 1 base, the J end by 2 bases, with 11 bases between. CDR3: CASSQGGLRQETQYF. The CDR3 coding sequence is TGCGCCAGCAGCCAAGGGGGCCTACGACAAGAGACCCAGTACTTC.

The gene calls are TRBV19 and TRBJ1-6; 10 bases map to TRBD1. V lost 9 bases and J lost 10; bases outside the gene matches: 6. Germline CDR1 is LNHDA and CDR2 is SQIVND (reference sequence). This CDR3 spans 13 amino acids. The CDR3 DNA reads as TGTGCCAGCCGGGACAGGGGCAGCTCACCCCTCCACTTT. Translated: CASRDRGSSPLHF.